The 8 T cell receptor beta chains in this list originate from one sample, sequenced in a study of T cells in Graves' hyperthyroidism and ophthalmopathy. The TCR beta CDR3 regions underwent amplification using RNA transcripts as the source. TCR CDR3 regions were first amplified by RT-PCR with HTBI primers. MiXCR was run by TCRdb on the multiplex PCR reads, yielding one entry per CDR3 protein. The sample contains a few hundred thousand distinct CDR3 sequences, over 20% of which appear only once. The sequencing sample was made of blood. These receptors originate from a woman aged 50 to 60 with Graves' hyperthyroidism.

This clonotype was observed at least ten times. The chain is built from TRBV7-2 and TRBJ1-1; D might be TRBD1 (6 bases). CDR3 length equals 14 residues. Trimming took 5 bases from V and 4 from J, leaving 14 bases between them. Germline V gene data show CDR1 as SGHTA and CDR2 as FQGNSA. CDR3 amino acids: CASSPHGQITEAFF. The CDR3 DNA sequence: TGTGCCAGCAGCCCCCATGGACAGATCACTGAAGCTTTCTTT.

This clonotype has a count of ten or more. This chain links TRBV20-1 with TRBJ2-1, with TRBD2 identical over 9 bases. Germline loops: CDR1 DFQATT, CDR2 SNEGSKA (reference sequence). The CDR3 contains 16 residues. V was pared by 1 base and J by 2 bases, with 6 bases of the junction left unmatched. CDR3 coding DNA: TGCAGTGCTAGAGTTCGGACTAGCGCGCCCTACAATGAGCAGTTCTTC. Its protein is CSARVRTSAPYNEQFF.

This clonotype was seen repeatedly, ten times or more. The rearrangement joins TRBV18 to TRBJ2-1; 7 nucleotides match TRBD1. Germline V gives CDR1 KGHSH, CDR2 LQKENI. The CDR3 is 13 residues long. V dropped 8 bases and J dropped 5; count of bases not matched to a gene: 6. CDR3 protein: CASNPGQNNEQFF. As DNA, the CDR3 is TGTGCCAGCAATCCGGGACAGAACAATGAGCAGTTCTTC.

This clonotype showed up just a few times. V usage is TRBV7-9 and J usage is TRBJ1-4; D not certain. The V end was cut by 8 bases, the J end by 5 bases, with 15 bases between. The CDR3 totals 14 residues. Germline V CDR1 and CDR2: SEHNR, FQNEAQ (reference sequence). In DNA, the CDR3 is TGTGCCAGCGTCCTCGGGGAGTCGAATGAAAAACTGTTTTTT. This translates into CASVLGESNEKLFF.

This chain links TRBV10-3 with TRBJ2-7; D ambiguous. CDR1 and CDR2 (germline): ENHRY, SYGVKD. V lost 3 bases, J lost 8 bases, and 11 bases lay in between. The CDR3 spans 12 residues. Here the CDR3 reads CAISDTSNKQYF. For the CDR3, the DNA is TGTGCCATCAGTGATACGTCGAACAAGCAGTACTTC.

This clonotype was seen more than once but under ten times. The chain has TRBV3-1 and TRBJ1-6; D gene uncertain. The CDR3 loop spans 15 amino acids. V lost 4 bases to trimming and J lost 8 bases, with 15 bases between them. The germline gives CDR1 LGHDT, CDR2 YNNKEL (reference sequence). Here the CDR3 reads CASSRTGPADSPLHF. The CDR3 DNA sequence: TGTGCCAGCAGCCGAACCGGGCCGGCGGATTCACCCCTCCACTTT.

The chain links TRBV7-2 to TRBJ2-1; 7 bases line up with TRBD2. This CDR3 contains 15 residues. CDR1 SGHTA and CDR2 FQGNSA come from the germline V gene. Trimming removed 5 bases from V and 5 bases from J; junction bases left unmatched: 9. This CDR3 reads CASSLLNRGDNEQFF. The DNA of the CDR3 is TGTGCCAGCAGCCTTTTAAACCGGGGGGACAATGAGCAGTTCTTC.

This clonotype was seen at least ten times. V usage is TRBV7-3 and J usage is TRBJ2-3; D perhaps matches TRBD2 (5 bases). Trimming took 5 bases from V and 3 from J, leaving 9 bases between them. The CDR3 runs to 13 residues. From germline, CDR1 is SGHTA and CDR2 FQGTGA. CDR3 amino acids: CASSELGTDTQYF. DNA for the CDR3: TGTGCCAGCAGCGAACTAGGAACAGATACGCAGTATTTT.